Only one count was recorded for the clone carrying this TCR beta chain. The protocol was immunoSEQ multiplex PCR, while the TCRdb copy is restricted to in-frame clones and leaves out a portion. The sample includes more than 80,000 clones, approximately 85% of them seen just once. The CDR3 spans 15 residues. V lost 3 bases, J lost 3 bases, and 4 bases stayed unmatched. In germline, CDR1 is KGHSH, CDR2 LQKENI. The sample belongs to a study of blood T cell repertoires in COVID-19. The material sequenced was peripheral blood. The chain carries TRBV18 and TRBJ2-4; 8 bases line up with TRBD2. The TCR comes from a woman older than 75 with COVID-19, enrolled during active disease. CDR3 sequence reads: CASSPPGGDKNIQYF. CDR3 sequence (DNA): TGTGCCAGCTCACCCCCGGGAGGGGACAAAAACATTCAGTACTTC. The whole variable domain, filled in from reference TRBV18 and TRBJ2-4, reads NAGVMQNPRHLVRRRGQEARLRCSPMKGHSHVYWYRQLPEEGLKFMVYLQKENIIDESGMPKERFSAEFPKEGPSILRIQQVVRGDSAAYFCASSPPGGDKNIQYFGAGTRLSVL.